This T cell receptor beta chain emerged from a study of CD8 T cells in ankylosing spondylitis. In TCRdb, the 5' RACE reads were re-called with MiXCR into one record per CDR3 protein. The profile shows roughly 180,000 distinct CDR3 sequences, around 13% of them singletons. This clonotype was sampled from a male donor with ankylosing spondylitis or in good health (not recorded which). What was sequenced was blood, either unsorted or a sorted T cell fraction (not recorded which).

CDR3 in amino acids: CASKVANTEAFF. The CDR3, as DNA: TGTGCCAGCAAAGTGGCGAACACTGAAGCTTTCTTT. V usage is TRBV6-1 and J usage is TRBJ1-1; D is unresolved. Germline assignment: CDR1 MNHNS and CDR2 SASEGT. The CDR3 runs to 12 residues. Trimming took off 7 bases at V and 1 base at J, with 7 bases between the two ends.